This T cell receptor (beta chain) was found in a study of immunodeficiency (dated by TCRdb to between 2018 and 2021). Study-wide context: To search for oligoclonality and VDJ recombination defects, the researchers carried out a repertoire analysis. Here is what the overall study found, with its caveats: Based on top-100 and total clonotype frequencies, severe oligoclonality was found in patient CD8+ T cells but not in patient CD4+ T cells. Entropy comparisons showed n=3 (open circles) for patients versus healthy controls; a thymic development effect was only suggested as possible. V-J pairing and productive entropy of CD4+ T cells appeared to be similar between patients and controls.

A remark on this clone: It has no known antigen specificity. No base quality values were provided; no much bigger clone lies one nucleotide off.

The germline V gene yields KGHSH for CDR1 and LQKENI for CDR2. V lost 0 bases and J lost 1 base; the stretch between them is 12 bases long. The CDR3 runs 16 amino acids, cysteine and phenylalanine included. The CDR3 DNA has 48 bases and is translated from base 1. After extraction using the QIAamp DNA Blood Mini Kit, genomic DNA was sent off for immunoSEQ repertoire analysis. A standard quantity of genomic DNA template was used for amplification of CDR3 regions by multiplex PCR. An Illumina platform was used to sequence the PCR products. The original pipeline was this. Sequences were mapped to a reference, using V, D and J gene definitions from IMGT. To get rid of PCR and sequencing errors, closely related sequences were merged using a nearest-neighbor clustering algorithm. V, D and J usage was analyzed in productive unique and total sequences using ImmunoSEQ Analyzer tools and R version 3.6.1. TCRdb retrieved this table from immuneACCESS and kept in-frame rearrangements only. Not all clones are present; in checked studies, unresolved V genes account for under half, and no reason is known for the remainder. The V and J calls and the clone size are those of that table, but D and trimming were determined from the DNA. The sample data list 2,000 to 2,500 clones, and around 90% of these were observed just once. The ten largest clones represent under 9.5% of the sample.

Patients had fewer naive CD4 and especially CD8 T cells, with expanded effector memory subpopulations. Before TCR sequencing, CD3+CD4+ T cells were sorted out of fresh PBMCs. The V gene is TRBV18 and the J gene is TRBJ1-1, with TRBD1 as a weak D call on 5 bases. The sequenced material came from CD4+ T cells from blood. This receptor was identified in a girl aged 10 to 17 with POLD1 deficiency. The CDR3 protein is CASSPPSRGSNTEAFF. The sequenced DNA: TGTGCCAGCTCACCACCGTCACGGGGCTCGAACACTGAAGCTTTCTTT. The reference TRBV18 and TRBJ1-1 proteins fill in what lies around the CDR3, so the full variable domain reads NAGVMQNPRHLVRRRGQEARLRCSPMKGHSHVYWYRQLPEEGLKFMVYLQKENIIDESGMPKERFSAEFPKEGPSILRIQQVVRGDSAAYFCASSPPSRGSNTEAFFGQGTRLTVV.